Described below is a single T cell receptor beta chain sequence and its context. The data originate from a study of shared T cell receptors in the human thymus. Profiling relied on immunoSEQ multiplex PCR, and the TCRdb table lists in-frame clones only, not all of them. This table has 600,000 to 900,000 clones, roughly 85% appearing once. These same data were also listed under a study on human thymus T cells. That work contributes: Surgeons resected thymus tissue during corrective heart surgery. There appeared to be biased usage of V and J genes in thymic and blood repertoires.

The origin of this receptor is a girl less than two years old with a congenital heart defect. The sample comprised thymocytes.

CDR3 residues: CASSLHPRQGEGYGYTF. CDR3 nucleotides: TGTGCCAGCAGCTTACATCCAAGACAGGGAGAGGGGTATGGCTACACCTTC. The chain carries TRBV11-2 and TRBJ1-2; 7 nucleotides match TRBD1. CDR1 is SGHAT, CDR2 FQNNGV, per germline. The length of the CDR3 is 17 residues. With 2 bases clipped from V and 5 bases from J, the junction kept 14 bases outside the gene matches.